This T cell receptor (beta chain) is from a study of cytomegalovirus exposure and HLA in healthy donors. PCR primers comprised 60 Vbeta and 13 Jbeta primers. Assay: immunoSEQ multiplex PCR; the TCRdb copy retains only in-frame clones and omits some. The sample has about 140,000 clones; 80% to 85% are singletons. The CDR3 is 16 residues long. V shed 3 bases and J 5 bases; nucleotides not matched to a gene: 12. CDR1 and CDR2 (germline): MDHEN, SYDVKM. Sequencing was performed on PBMCs. The origin of this receptor is a woman aged 25 to 45 in good health and CMV-seronegative. The rearrangement uses TRBV28 and TRBJ2-7; 8 bases are shared with TRBD2. The CDR3 is CASSFGLGTSQDEQYF. The DNA of the CDR3 is TGTGCCAGCAGTTTTGGCCTCGGGACTAGTCAGGACGAGCAGTACTTC.